This record looks at one TCR beta chain sequence and its context. The data are from a study of CD8 T cells in Susac syndrome. Random hexamers were used to reverse transcribe an amount of roughly 0.5 to 1 ug RNA. TCRdb reprocessed the immunoSEQ multiplex PCR reads via MiXCR and lists one record per CDR3 protein. The sample lists about 140,000 distinct CDR3 sequences; 95% were seen once. The germline V gene encodes CDR1 SEHNR and CDR2 FQNEAQ (reference sequence). The V gene lost 5 bases and the J gene lost 7 bases, with 9 bases spanning the gap. The CDR3 spans 12 residues. The chain recombines TRBV7-9 with TRBJ2-1; D possibly corresponds to TRBD2 (6 bases). Material for sequencing was CD4+ T cells from PBMCs. The receptor comes from a human donor with multiple sclerosis. CDR3 nucleotide sequence: TGTGCCAGCAGCCCGACTAGAAATGAGCAGTTCTTC. As protein: CASSPTRNEQFF.